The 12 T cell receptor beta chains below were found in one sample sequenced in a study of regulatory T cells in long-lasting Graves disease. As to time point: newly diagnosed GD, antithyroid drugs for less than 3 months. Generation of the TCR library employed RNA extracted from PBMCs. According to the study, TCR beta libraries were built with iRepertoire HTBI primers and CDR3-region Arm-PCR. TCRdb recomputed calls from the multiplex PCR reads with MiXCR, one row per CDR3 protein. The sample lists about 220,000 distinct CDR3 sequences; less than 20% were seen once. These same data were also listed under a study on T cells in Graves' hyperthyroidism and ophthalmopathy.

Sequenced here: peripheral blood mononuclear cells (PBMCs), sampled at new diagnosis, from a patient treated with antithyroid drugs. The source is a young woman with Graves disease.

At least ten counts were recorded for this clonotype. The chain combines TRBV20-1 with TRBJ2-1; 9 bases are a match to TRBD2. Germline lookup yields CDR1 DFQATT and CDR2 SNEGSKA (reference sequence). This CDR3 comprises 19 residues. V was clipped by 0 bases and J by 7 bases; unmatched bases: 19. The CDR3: CSARDHRLAGLLKGNEQFF. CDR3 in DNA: TGCAGTGCTAGAGATCACAGGCTAGCGGGATTGTTAAAGGGGAATGAGCAGTTCTTC.

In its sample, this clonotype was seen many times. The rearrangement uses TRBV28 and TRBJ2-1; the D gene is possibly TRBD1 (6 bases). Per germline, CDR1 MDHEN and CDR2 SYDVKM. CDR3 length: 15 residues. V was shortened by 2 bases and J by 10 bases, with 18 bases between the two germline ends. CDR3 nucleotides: TGTGCCAGCAGTTTAAGTAGTAGGGTTCAGGGGGAGCAGTTCTTC. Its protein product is CASSLSSRVQGEQFF.

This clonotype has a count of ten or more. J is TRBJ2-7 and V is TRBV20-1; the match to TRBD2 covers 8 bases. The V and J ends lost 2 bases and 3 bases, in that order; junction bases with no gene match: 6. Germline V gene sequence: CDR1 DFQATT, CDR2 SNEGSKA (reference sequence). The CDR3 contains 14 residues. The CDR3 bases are TGCAGTGCTAGATCTGGCGGGAGGAACTACGAGCAGTACTTC. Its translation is CSARSGGRNYEQYF.

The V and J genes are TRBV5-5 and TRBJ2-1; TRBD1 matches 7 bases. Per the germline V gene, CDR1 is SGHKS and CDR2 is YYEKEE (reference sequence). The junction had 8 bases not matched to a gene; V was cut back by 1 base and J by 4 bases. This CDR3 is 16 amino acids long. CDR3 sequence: CASSLSGGAQYNEQFF. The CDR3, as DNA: TGTGCCAGCAGCTTGTCAGGGGGTGCCCAGTACAATGAGCAGTTCTTC.

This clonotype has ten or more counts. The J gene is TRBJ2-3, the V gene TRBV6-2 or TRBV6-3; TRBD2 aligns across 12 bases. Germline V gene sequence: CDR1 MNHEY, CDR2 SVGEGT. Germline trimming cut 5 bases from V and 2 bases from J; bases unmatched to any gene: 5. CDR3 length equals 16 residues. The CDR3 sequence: CASSDASGGATDTQYF. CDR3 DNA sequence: TGTGCCAGCAGTGACGCTAGCGGGGGGGCCACAGATACGCAGTATTTT.

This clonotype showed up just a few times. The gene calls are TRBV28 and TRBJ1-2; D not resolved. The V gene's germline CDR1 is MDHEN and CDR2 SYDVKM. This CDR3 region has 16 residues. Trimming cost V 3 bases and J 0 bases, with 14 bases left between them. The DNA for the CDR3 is TGTGCCAGCAGTTTCCCCACAGAGGAGCCTAACTATGGCTACACCTTC. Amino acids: CASSFPTEEPNYGYTF.

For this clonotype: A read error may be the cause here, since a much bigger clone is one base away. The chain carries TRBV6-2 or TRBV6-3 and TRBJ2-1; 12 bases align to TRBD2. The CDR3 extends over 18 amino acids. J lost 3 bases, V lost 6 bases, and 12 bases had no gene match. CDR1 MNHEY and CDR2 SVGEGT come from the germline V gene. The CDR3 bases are TGTGCCAGCAGCCTACTAGCGGGGGGCTCCCGAGTCTACAATGAGCAGTTCTTC. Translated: CASSLLAGGSRVYNEQFF.

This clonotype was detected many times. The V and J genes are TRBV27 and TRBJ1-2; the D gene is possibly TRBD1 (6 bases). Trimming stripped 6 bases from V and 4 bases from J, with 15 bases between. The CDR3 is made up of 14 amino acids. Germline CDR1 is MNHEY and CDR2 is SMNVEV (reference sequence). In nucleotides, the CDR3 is TGTGCCAGCAGGGGGGAGGGGGTCGGCTATGGCTACACCTTC. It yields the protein CASRGEGVGYGYTF.

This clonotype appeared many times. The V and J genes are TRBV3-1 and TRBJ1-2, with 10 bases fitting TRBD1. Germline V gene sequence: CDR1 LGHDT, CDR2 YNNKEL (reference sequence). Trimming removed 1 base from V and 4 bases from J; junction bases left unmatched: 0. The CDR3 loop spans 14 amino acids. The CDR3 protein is CASSQGDRGYGYTF. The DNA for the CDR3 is TGTGCCAGCAGCCAAGGGGACAGGGGCTATGGCTACACCTTC.

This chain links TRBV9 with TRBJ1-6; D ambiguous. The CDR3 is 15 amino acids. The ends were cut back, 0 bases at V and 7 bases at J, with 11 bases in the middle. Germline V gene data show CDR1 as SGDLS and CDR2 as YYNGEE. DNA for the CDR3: TGTGCCAGCAGCGTAGATACTTTGGCCAATTCACCCCTCCACTTT. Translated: CASSVDTLANSPLHF.

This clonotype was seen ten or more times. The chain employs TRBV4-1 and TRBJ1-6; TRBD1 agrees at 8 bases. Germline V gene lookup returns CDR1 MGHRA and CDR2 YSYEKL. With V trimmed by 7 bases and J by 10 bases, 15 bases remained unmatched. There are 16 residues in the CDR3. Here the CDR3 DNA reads TGCGCCAGCAACCCGGGAGGTGGACAGGGAAGGTCACCCCTCCACTTT. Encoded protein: CASNPGGGQGRSPLHF.

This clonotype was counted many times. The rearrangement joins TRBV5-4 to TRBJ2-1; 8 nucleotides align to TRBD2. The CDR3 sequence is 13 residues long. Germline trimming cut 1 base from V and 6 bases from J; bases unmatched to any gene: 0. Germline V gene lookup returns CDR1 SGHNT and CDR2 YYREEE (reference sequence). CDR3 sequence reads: CASSLRGGNEQFF. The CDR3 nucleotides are TGTGCCAGCAGCTTGCGGGGGGGCAATGAGCAGTTCTTC.